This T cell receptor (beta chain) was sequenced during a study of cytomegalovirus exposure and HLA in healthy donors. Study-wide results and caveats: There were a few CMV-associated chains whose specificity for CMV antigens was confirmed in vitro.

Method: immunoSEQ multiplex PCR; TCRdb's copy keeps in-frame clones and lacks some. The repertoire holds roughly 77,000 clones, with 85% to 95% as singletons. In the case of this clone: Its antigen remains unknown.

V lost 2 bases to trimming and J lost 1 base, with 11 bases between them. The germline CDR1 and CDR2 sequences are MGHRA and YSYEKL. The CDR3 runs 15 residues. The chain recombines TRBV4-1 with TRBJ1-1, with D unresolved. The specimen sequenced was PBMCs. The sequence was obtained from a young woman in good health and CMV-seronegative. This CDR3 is CASSQQQAGNTEAFF. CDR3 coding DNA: TGCGCCAGCAGCCAACAGCAGGCGGGGAACACTGAAGCTTTCTTT.